A single sample gave rise to the 5 T cell receptor beta chains below, sequenced in a study of T-cell memory formation after mild COVID-19. TCRdb re-analysed the 5' RACE reads in MiXCR, keeping a single row per CDR3 protein. Of approximately 150,000 distinct CDR3 sequences in the sample, less than 20% are singletons; the top ten hold over 2%. Sequenced input: PBMCs or a T cell subset sorted from them (not recorded which). Receptors were obtained from an adult woman who had mild COVID-19 (a few samples of this study predate the infection). Cell type and time point are not known.

In this sample, this clonotype turned up a few times. This chain uses TRBV7-9 with TRBJ2-3; the D gene is possibly TRBD2 (5 bases). Between the trimmed V and J ends, which lost 5 bases and 4 bases, there was a span of 19 bases. This CDR3 spans 16 amino acids. CDR1 and CDR2 from the germline V gene are SEHNR and FQNEAQ (reference sequence). The CDR3 region is CASSPDMWPSPDTQYF. In DNA, the CDR3 is TGTGCCAGCAGCCCTGATATGTGGCCTAGCCCAGATACGCAGTATTTT.

The CDR3 DNA reads as TGTGCCAGCAGCTTAGTGGGTAGTGAGCAGTTCTTC. Its translation is CASSLVGSEQFF. V gene TRBV7-9 combines with J gene TRBJ2-1; D unclear. This CDR3 spans 12 amino acids. Looked up from germline, CDR1 is SEHNR and CDR2 is FQNEAQ (reference sequence). Trimming took off 1 base at V and 9 bases at J, with 7 bases between the two ends.

This clonotype showed up many times. The chain links TRBV7-2 to TRBJ2-1; 7 nucleotides match TRBD1. CDR1 and CDR2 from the germline V gene are SGHTA and FQGNSA. The CDR3 sequence is 12 residues long. V gave up 3 bases and J gave up 7 bases; unmatched junction bases: 0. In DNA, the CDR3 is TGTGCCAGCAGCTTGGACAGGAATGAGCAGTTCTTC. It specifies CASSLDRNEQFF.

The CDR3 DNA is TGTGCCAGCAGGTCCCAGGGGGTTGCTAACTATGGCTACACCTTC. This codes for CASRSQGVANYGYTF. J is TRBJ1-2 and V is TRBV2, with 7 bases identical to TRBD1. The V segment lost 6 bases and the J segment 0 bases; nucleotides outside the gene matches: 7. The CDR3 contains 15 residues. Germline-derived CDR1 and CDR2 are SNHLY and FYNNEI.

This clonotype was picked up one time. V is TRBV6-8 and J is TRBJ1-5; a possible D gene is TRBD1 (6 bases). Trimming pared 4 bases from V and 6 bases from J, leaving 13 bases between. This CDR3 is 14 amino acids long. CDR1 is MNHGY, CDR2 SAAAGT, per germline. The CDR3 spells CASSSRQECQPQHF. CDR3 bases: TGTGCCAGCAGTTCGAGACAGGAGTGTCAGCCCCAGCATTTT.